The 17 T cell receptor beta chains in this list originate from one sample, sequenced in a study of blood T cell repertoires in COVID-19. Sequencing used immunoSEQ multiplex PCR; TCRdb keeps in-frame clones, though not all of them. Here the sample spans around 100,000 clones, roughly nine tenths being singletons. Input material: peripheral blood. The receptor set was obtained from a man in his fifties with acute or convalescent COVID-19.

The chain joins TRBV2 to TRBJ2-2; 8 bases align to TRBD1. V shed 4 bases, J shed 4 bases, and the junction held 8 bases outside the gene matches. CDR1 is SNHLY, CDR2 FYNNEI, per germline. The CDR3 spans 16 residues. The CDR3 protein is CASSAQGASSTGELFF. DNA of the CDR3: TGTGCCAGCAGTGCGCAGGGGGCGAGCAGCACCGGGGAGCTGTTTTTT.

J is TRBJ2-5 and V is TRBV2; 7 nucleotides match TRBD1. The CDR3 is 14 residues long. Germline loops: CDR1 SNHLY, CDR2 FYNNEI. Trimming cost V 7 bases and J 3 bases; bases outside gene matches: 8. The CDR3 DNA reads TGTGCCAGCAATTCGGGACAGTCAAAAGAGACCCAGTACTTC. Translated, it gives CASNSGQSKETQYF.

The V and J genes are TRBV18 and TRBJ1-6, with TRBD1 as a possible D gene (6 bases). Deletions cut 5 bases from V and 6 bases from J, with 17 bases between. Germline V gene sequence: CDR1 KGHSH, CDR2 LQKENI. This CDR3 contains 16 residues. CDR3 DNA: TGTGCCAGCTCAAACACAGCCTTGGGGGCTAATTCACCCCTCCACTTT. Protein sequence: CASSNTALGANSPLHF.

The V call is TRBV28, the J call TRBJ1-2, with a weak D call TRBD1 (6 bases). Germline CDR1 is MDHEN and CDR2 is SYDVKM. The length of the CDR3 is 13 residues. V lost 6 bases and J 1 base, leaving 9 bases between the germline ends. CDR3 region: CASRLDSNYGYTF. The CDR3 coding sequence is TGTGCCAGCAGACTGGACAGTAACTATGGCTACACCTTC.

The J gene is TRBJ2-1, the V gene TRBV7-2; D is undetermined. This CDR3 region has 16 residues. Trimming took 1 base from V and 7 from J, leaving 17 bases between them. Germline V gene lookup returns CDR1 SGHTA and CDR2 FQGNSA. CDR3 bases: TGTGCCAGCAGCTTAGGGGTGGGCCCGAGTTTGAATGAGCAGTTCTTC. Protein product: CASSLGVGPSLNEQFF.

On this clone itself: Within the sample, other DNA sequences also encode this same CDR3. V usage is TRBV28 and J usage is TRBJ2-7, with 10 bases that match TRBD1. The germline V gene has CDR1 MDHEN and CDR2 SYDVKM. After removal of 4 bases from V and 2 bases from J, the junction contained 5 bases not matched to a gene. CDR3 size: 15 residues. The CDR3 nucleotides are TGTGCCAGCAGTTCCGGGACAGGGGTTCCCTACGAGCAGTACTTC. Translating gives CASSSGTGVPYEQYF.

This rearrangement joins TRBV5-5 to TRBJ2-1; the match to TRBD2 covers 11 bases. The length of the CDR3 is 17 residues. Germline-derived CDR1 and CDR2 are SGHKS and YYEKEE (reference sequence). With 4 bases clipped from V and 8 bases from J, the junction kept 14 bases outside the gene matches. CDR3 nucleotides: TGTGCCAGCAGCGACTCCGTGGCTAGCGGGGGGTGGGATGAGCAGTTCTTC. This sequence encodes CASSDSVASGGWDEQFF.

The chain combines TRBV11-2 with TRBJ1-2, with no clear D. Germline V gene sequence: CDR1 SGHAT, CDR2 FQNNGV. This CDR3 is 12 amino acids long. Trimming stripped 0 bases from V and 7 bases from J, with 6 bases between. The CDR3 DNA sequence: TGTGCCAGCAGCTTAGACTCTTTTGGCTACACCTTC. It codes for CASSLDSFGYTF.

In nucleotides, the CDR3 is TGTGCCATCAGTGAGTCCGGGTTGAACCGGGGGGAGCTGTTTTTT. Translated, it gives CAISESGLNRGELFF. The gene calls are TRBV10-3 and TRBJ2-2; D gene ambiguous. Germline V gives CDR1 ENHRY, CDR2 SYGVKD. This CDR3 contains 15 residues. V lost 0 bases and J lost 8, with 13 bases in between.

V usage is TRBV6-2 or TRBV6-3 and J usage is TRBJ2-1; D unresolved. The germline V gene has CDR1 MNHEY and CDR2 SVGEGT. V was trimmed by 5 bases and J by 6 bases, leaving 11 bases between them. CDR3 size: 13 residues. This chain's CDR3 is CASSLLRLNEQFF. CDR3 coding DNA: TGTGCCAGCAGTCTTTTGCGTCTCAATGAGCAGTTCTTC.

Only a few counts were recorded for this clone. The CDR3 DNA reads TGTGCCAGCAGCCATAGCGGGGCCGGGGAGCTGTTTTTT. Its translation is CASSHSGAGELFF. The V call is TRBV7-3, the J call TRBJ2-2; 8 nucleotides line up with TRBD2. J gave up 6 bases and V 5 bases, and 2 bases lay outside the gene matches. Germline V gene sequence: CDR1 SGHTA, CDR2 FQGTGA. CDR3 length: 13 residues.

The V and J genes are TRBV28 and TRBJ1-2; 12 bases are shared with TRBD1. CDR1 and CDR2 (germline): MDHEN, SYDVKM. CDR3 length: 14 residues. The ends lost 6 bases at V and 8 bases at J; junction bases unmatched: 7. CDR3 nucleotides: TGTGCCAGCAGGACGGGACAGGGGGCCAACGGCTACACCTTC. It codes for CASRTGQGANGYTF.

CDR3 protein: CASSWGLAESFTGELFF. The DNA for the CDR3 is TGTGCCAGCAGCTGGGGACTAGCGGAATCCTTCACCGGGGAGCTGTTTTTT. The chain employs TRBV7-6 and TRBJ2-2; 11 bases are shared with TRBD2. Germline V gives CDR1 SGHVS, CDR2 FNYEAQ. CDR3 length: 17 residues. V trimming: 4 bases; J trimming: 4 bases; junction bases outside the gene matches: 8.

The V and J genes are TRBV5-6 and TRBJ1-1; 7 bases fit TRBD1. V lost 0 bases to trimming and J lost 5 bases; unmatched junction nucleotides: 7. The germline CDR1 and CDR2 sequences are SGHDT and YYEEEE. The CDR3 has 15 residues. CDR3: CASSLVGRGWTEAFF. The CDR3 DNA is TGTGCCAGCAGCTTGGTGGGCAGGGGGTGGACTGAAGCTTTCTTT. The entire variable domain, with the rest obtained from reference TRBV5-6 and TRBJ1-1, is as follows: DAGVTQSPTHLIKTRGQQVTLRCSPKSGHDTVSWYQQALGQGPQFIFQYYEEEERQRGNFPDRFSGHQFPNYSSELNVNALLLGDSALYLCASSLVGRGWTEAFFGQGTRLTVV.

This clone was observed once. CDR3 in amino acids: CASSQDRDQPQHF. CDR3 DNA: TGTGCCAGTAGTCAGGACAGAGATCAGCCCCAGCATTTT. V usage is TRBV19 and J usage is TRBJ1-5; weak D call: TRBD1 (6 bases). Germline loops: CDR1 LNHDA, CDR2 SQIVND (reference sequence). The CDR3 totals 13 residues. The V end lost 5 bases, the J end lost 5 bases, and 10 bases lay between the germline ends.

The chain uses TRBV5-4 and TRBJ2-7, with D hard to call. The CDR3 has 13 residues. Germline V gives CDR1 SGHNT, CDR2 YYREEE (reference sequence). Deletions cut 3 bases from V and 5 bases from J, with 12 bases between. The CDR3 reads CASSSRREDEQYF. Written as DNA, the CDR3 is TGTGCCAGCAGCTCCCGTCGAGAGGACGAGCAGTACTTC. The whole variable domain, remainder taken from reference TRBV5-4 and TRBJ2-7, is ETGVTQSPTHLIKTRGQQVTLRCSSQSGHNTVSWYQQALGQGPQFIFQYYREEENGRGNFPPRFSGLQFPNYSSELNVNALELDDSALYLCASSSRREDEQYFGPGTRLTVT.

The rearrangement links TRBV3-1 (or the pseudogene TRBV3-2) to TRBJ2-7; 9 bases match TRBD1. V lost 3 bases to trimming and J lost 6 bases; unmatched junction nucleotides: 9. The germline gives CDR1 LGHDT, CDR2 YNNKEL (reference sequence). There are 15 residues in the CDR3. The DNA of the CDR3 is TGTGCCAGCAGCCACCTCGGACAGGGGACGGGCGAGCAGTACTTC. Translating it yields CASSHLGQGTGEQYF.